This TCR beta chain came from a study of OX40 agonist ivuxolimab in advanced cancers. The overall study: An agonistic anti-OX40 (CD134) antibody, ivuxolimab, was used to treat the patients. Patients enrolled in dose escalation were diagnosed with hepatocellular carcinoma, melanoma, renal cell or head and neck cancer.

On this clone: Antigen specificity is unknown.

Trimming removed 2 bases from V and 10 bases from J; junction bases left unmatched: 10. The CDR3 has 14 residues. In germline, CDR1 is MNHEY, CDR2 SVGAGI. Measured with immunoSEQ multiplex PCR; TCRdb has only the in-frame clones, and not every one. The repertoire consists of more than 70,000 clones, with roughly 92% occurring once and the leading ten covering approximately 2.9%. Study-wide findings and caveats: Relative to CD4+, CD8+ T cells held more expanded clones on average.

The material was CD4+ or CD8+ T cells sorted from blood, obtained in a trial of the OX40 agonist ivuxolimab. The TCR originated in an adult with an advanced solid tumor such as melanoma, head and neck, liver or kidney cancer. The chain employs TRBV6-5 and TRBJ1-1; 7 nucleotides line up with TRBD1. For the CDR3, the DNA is TGTGCCAGCAGTTACGGACAGGCTAGGGCCGGAGCTTTCTTT. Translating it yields CASSYGQARAGAFF.